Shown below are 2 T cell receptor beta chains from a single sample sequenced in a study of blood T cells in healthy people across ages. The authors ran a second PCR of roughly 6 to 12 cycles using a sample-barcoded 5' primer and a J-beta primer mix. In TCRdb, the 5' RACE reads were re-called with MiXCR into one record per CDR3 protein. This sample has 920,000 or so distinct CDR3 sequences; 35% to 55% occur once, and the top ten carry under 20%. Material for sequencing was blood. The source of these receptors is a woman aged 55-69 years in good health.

The CDR3 loop reads CASGLPPHRWANIQYF. The CDR3 DNA follows: TGTGCTAGTGGTTTGCCTCCCCATCGGTGGGCTAACATTCAGTACTTC. The chain has TRBV12-5 and TRBJ2-7; D gene unclear. The end of the DNA is better explained by TRBJ2-4, so the J call may be wrong. The CDR3 has 16 residues. Germline loops: CDR1 LGHNT, CDR2 FRNRAP.

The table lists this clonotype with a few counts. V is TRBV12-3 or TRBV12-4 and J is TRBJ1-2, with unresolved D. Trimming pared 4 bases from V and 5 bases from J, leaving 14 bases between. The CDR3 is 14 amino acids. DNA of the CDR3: TGTGCCAGCAGTTACCTGATGGGCTTATATGGCTACACCTTC. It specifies CASSYLMGLYGYTF.